The clone carrying this T cell receptor (beta chain) was counted between two and nine times. Its antigen is unknown. Investigators profiled TCR beta VDJ and CDR3 from genomic DNA template. Via MiXCR, TCRdb re-called the reads, giving one row per CDR3 protein. The table shows roughly 180,000 distinct CDR3 sequences, with 45% to 50% occurring only once. The sample belongs to a study of CD8+CD57+ T cells in acquired aplastic anemia. Overall study context: Around 10 million reads were obtained on average for healthy donor CD4+ cells. Findings and caveats of the study: Comparison of patients with controls identified 25 to 35 shared CD8+ CDR3 sequences.

Germline V gene lookup returns CDR1 MGHRA and CDR2 YSYEKL. After removal of 3 bases from V and 5 bases from J, the junction contained 13 bases not matched to a gene. CDR3 length: 19 amino acids. The sequenced sample was sorted CD4+, CD8+, or CD8+CD57+ T cells (not recorded which) from PBMCs. The sequence came from a human donor in good health. The chain uses TRBV4-1 and TRBJ2-1; 13 bases line up with TRBD2. CDR3 sequence reads: CASSQRIATSGRTNNEQFF. The DNA of the CDR3 is TGCGCCAGCAGCCAGAGGATCGCGACTAGCGGGAGGACCAACAATGAGCAGTTCTTC.